These 12 T cell receptor beta chains share one sample of origin, sequenced in a study of T cell responses to AZD1222 COVID-19 vaccine. This table comes from immunoSEQ multiplex PCR, and its TCRdb copy is limited to in-frame clones, with some not included. The sample lists 180,000 or so clones, approximately 94% occurring once. Sequencing was performed on peripheral blood, taken on day 0 of AZD1222 vaccination. The receptors here all came from an adult in good health.

The V call is TRBV24-1, the J call TRBJ2-1; 9 bases are a match to TRBD2. Germline loops: CDR1 KGHDR, CDR2 SFDVKD. This CDR3 spans 17 amino acids. V lost 5 bases, J lost 0 bases, and 7 bases stayed unmatched. The CDR3 DNA reads TGTGCCACCAGTGGGGCCCGTAGCGGGAGCTCCTACAATGAGCAGTTCTTC. It is translated as CATSGARSGSSYNEQFF.

The genes are TRBV4-1 and TRBJ2-1, with no clear D. Germline assignment: CDR1 MGHRA and CDR2 YSYEKL. The CDR3 is made up of 14 amino acids. The V and J ends lost 0 bases and 4 bases respectively, with 7 bases between them. DNA of the CDR3: TGCGCCAGCAGCCAAGAACGAGCTTACAATGAGCAGTTCTTC. This sequence encodes CASSQERAYNEQFF.

The chain links TRBV19 to TRBJ2-1; the D is unclear. CDR1 is LNHDA and CDR2 is SQIVND in the germline V gene (reference sequence). V lost 0 bases to trimming and J lost 15 bases, with 18 bases between them. This CDR3 has 14 residues. CDR3 in DNA: TGTGCCAGTAGTATAGATCGGGTCCCCCCGGCCGGGTTCTTC. The encoded protein is CASSIDRVPPAGFF.

This clone occurred once. The chain employs TRBV3-1 (or the pseudogene TRBV3-2) and TRBJ1-4; 9 positions agree with TRBD1. Germline trimming cut 4 bases from V and 8 bases from J; bases unmatched to any gene: 8. The CDR3 totals 15 residues. The V gene's germline CDR1 is LGHDT and CDR2 YNNKEL (reference sequence). CDR3 sequence: CASSLRTGVNEKLFF. As DNA, the CDR3 is TGTGCCAGCAGCCTTCGGACAGGGGTGAACGAAAAACTGTTTTTT.

The chain has TRBV28 and TRBJ1-2, with D maybe TRBD1 (5 bases). The CDR3 runs 14 residues. Deletions cut 3 bases from V and 6 bases from J, with 14 bases between. The V gene's germline CDR1 is MDHEN and CDR2 SYDVKM. The chain's CDR3 is CASSFNLGRDGYTF. The CDR3 coding sequence is TGTGCCAGCAGTTTTAATCTGGGGCGTGATGGCTACACCTTC.

The chain uses TRBV4-2 and TRBJ2-1, with D possibly TRBD2 on 6 matching bases. Per the germline V gene, CDR1 is LGHNA and CDR2 is YNFKEQ. The CDR3 is made up of 16 amino acids. Trimming stripped 0 bases from V and 2 bases from J, with 11 bases between. CDR3: CASSQDGSGTYNEQFF. DNA of the CDR3: TGTGCCAGCAGCCAAGATGGTAGCGGAACCTACAATGAGCAGTTCTTC.

Notes on this clone: The junction shows a germline mismatch at one end, possibly a read error. The chain couples TRBV15 to TRBJ1-4; 9 positions agree with TRBD1. The CDR3 spans 15 residues. Germline CDR1 LNHNV, CDR2 YYDKDF (reference sequence). The CDR3 coding sequence is TGTGCCACAAGCACTCCCGGGACAGGGTGGGAAAAACTGTTTTTT. Residues: CATSTPGTGWEKLFF.

This chain uses TRBV12-3 or TRBV12-4 with TRBJ1-2; D not resolved. The V and J ends lost 8 bases and 6 bases respectively, with 13 bases between them. The CDR3 spans 12 residues. This chain's CDR3 is CASVLSSDGYTF. The CDR3 region has the DNA TGTGCCAGCGTCTTAAGTTCCGATGGCTACACCTTC.

This chain links TRBV19 with TRBJ1-3; 7 bases line up with TRBD1. Germline trimming cut 8 bases from V and 0 bases from J; bases unmatched to any gene: 10. Germline V CDR1 and CDR2: LNHDA, SQIVND (reference sequence). The CDR3 is 16 amino acids. The CDR3 spells CASRQTGRLSGNTIYF. The CDR3 DNA reads as TGTGCCAGTCGGCAGACAGGGAGACTCTCTGGAAACACCATATATTTT.

The chain has TRBV3-1 (or the pseudogene TRBV3-2) and TRBJ1-2; 7 bases map to TRBD1. The V segment lost 2 bases and the J segment 8 bases; nucleotides outside the gene matches: 5. The CDR3 sequence is 13 residues long. The germline gives CDR1 LGHDT, CDR2 YNNKEL (reference sequence). The CDR3 coding sequence is TGTGCCAGCAGCCAAAGACAGGGTAACGGCTACACCTTC. Its translation: CASSQRQGNGYTF.

This rearrangement joins TRBV2 to TRBJ2-1; D may be TRBD2 (5 bases). Per the germline V gene, CDR1 is SNHLY and CDR2 is FYNNEI. V was trimmed by 3 bases and J by 10 bases, leaving 13 bases between them. The CDR3 runs to 13 residues. CDR3 sequence: CASSDEGATEQFF. For the CDR3, the DNA is TGTGCCAGCAGTGATGAGGGCGCCACCGAGCAGTTCTTC.

The CDR3 spells CASSLSGEWDTEAFF. DNA for the CDR3: TGTGCCAGCAGCTTATCGGGGGAATGGGACACTGAAGCTTTCTTT. The chain recombines TRBV7-9 with TRBJ1-1; possibly TRBD1 for D (5 bases). The germline gives CDR1 SEHNR, CDR2 FQNEAQ (reference sequence). The ends were cut back, 2 bases at V and 3 bases at J, with 13 bases in the middle. The CDR3 sequence is 15 residues long.